The 30 T cell receptor beta chains below come from one sample, sequenced in a study of blood T cell repertoires in COVID-19. Only in-frame clones appear in the TCRdb table, and some are missing; sequencing was by immunoSEQ multiplex PCR. The data hold about 220,000 clones, with more than 65% observed a single time. What was sequenced was peripheral blood. Receptors were obtained from a man over 45 with active or convalescent COVID-19.

This sequence joins TRBV10-2 and TRBJ2-7; no clear D. This CDR3 comprises 14 residues. Per germline, CDR1 WSHSY and CDR2 SAAADI. Trimming removed 6 bases at V and 2 bases at J, with 14 bases between. This CDR3 reads CASSPGDSTYEQYV. DNA for the CDR3: TGCGCCAGCAGCCCCGGTGACTCGACCTACGAGCAGTACGTC.

The chain links TRBV27 to TRBJ2-1, with 9 bases fitting TRBD2. Germline V gene data show CDR1 as MNHEY and CDR2 as SMNVEV (reference sequence). Trimming at V came to 6 bases and at J to 2 bases, leaving 5 bases not matched to a gene. This CDR3 contains 15 residues. The CDR3 reads CASSPLAGTYNEQFF. CDR3 DNA: TGTGCCAGCAGCCCTCTAGCGGGGACCTACAATGAGCAGTTCTTC.

The chain recombines TRBV2 with TRBJ2-7, with 9 bases lining up with TRBD1. After removal of 2 bases from V and 4 bases from J, the junction contained 3 bases not matched to a gene. The CDR3 loop spans 14 amino acids. CDR1 and CDR2 from the germline V gene are SNHLY and FYNNEI. The CDR3 sequence: CASSERTGEYEQYF. The CDR3 DNA sequence: TGTGCCAGCAGTGAAAGGACAGGGGAATACGAGCAGTACTTC. The full variable domain, with the rest looked up from reference TRBV2 and TRBJ2-7, is EPEVTQTPSHQVTQMGQEVILRCVPISNHLYFYWYRQILGQKVEFLVSFYNNEISEKSEIFDDQFSVERPDGSNFTLKIRSTKLEDSAMYFCASSERTGEYEQYFGPGTRLTVT.

The chain links TRBV18 to TRBJ2-7; 7 bases fit TRBD2. This CDR3 comprises 15 residues. CDR1 is KGHSH and CDR2 is LQKENI in the germline V gene. V shed 1 base and J 4 bases; nucleotides not matched to a gene: 7. As DNA, the CDR3 is TGTGCCAGCTCACCACAGGGGAGGGGCCCTTACGAGCAGTACTTC. This encodes CASSPQGRGPYEQYF. Together with reference TRBV18 and TRBJ2-7, the CDR3 gives the full variable domain: NAGVMQNPRHLVRRRGQEARLRCSPMKGHSHVYWYRQLPEEGLKFMVYLQKENIIDESGMPKERFSAEFPKEGPSILRIQQVVRGDSAAYFCASSPQGRGPYEQYFGPGTRLTVT.

The chain has TRBV7-2 and TRBJ2-1; D remains ambiguous. This CDR3 has 17 amino acids. Germline V gene sequence: CDR1 SGHTA, CDR2 FQGNSA. Trimming removed 3 bases from V and 0 bases from J, with 15 bases in between. CDR3: CASSFDLGGSSYNEQFF. As DNA, the CDR3 is TGTGCCAGCAGCTTTGATCTAGGCGGTAGCTCCTACAATGAGCAGTTCTTC.

This clone was seen only once. The DNA of the CDR3 is TGTGCCAGCAGCCAAACCAGGGGGCCCCTCTACGAGCAGTACTTC. It is translated as CASSQTRGPLYEQYF. V usage is TRBV28 and J usage is TRBJ2-7; 8 bases fit TRBD1. V trimming: 6 bases; J trimming: 3 bases; junction bases outside the gene matches: 10. Germline V gene data show CDR1 as MDHEN and CDR2 as SYDVKM. The CDR3 is 15 residues long.

This clone was seen only once. V and J are TRBV7-6 and TRBJ2-5; D is perhaps TRBD2 (7 bases). Germline V gene sequence: CDR1 SGHVS, CDR2 FNYEAQ. The ends were cut back, 1 base at V and 7 bases at J, with 13 bases in the middle. The CDR3 contains 14 residues. The CDR3 is CASSLVVGGRTQYF. CDR3 DNA: TGTGCCAGCAGCTTAGTAGTGGGGGGGCGGACCCAGTACTTC.

This chain uses TRBV10-2 with TRBJ2-3; D gene uncertain. This CDR3 is built from 15 residues. Between the trimmed V and J ends, which lost 2 bases and 0 bases, there was a span of 9 bases. Per germline, CDR1 WSHSY and CDR2 SAAADI. CDR3 amino acids: CASSEEPESTDTQYF. DNA of the CDR3: TGCGCCAGCAGTGAGGAACCAGAAAGCACAGATACGCAGTATTTT.

The J gene is TRBJ1-6, the V gene TRBV2, with TRBD1 matching over 10 bases. Germline V CDR1 and CDR2: SNHLY, FYNNEI. CDR3 length equals 15 residues. The V gene end was trimmed by 3 bases and the J gene end by 7 bases; junction bases not matched to a gene: 3. CDR3 loop: CASSDGTGANSPLHF. As DNA, the CDR3 is TGTGCCAGCAGTGACGGGACAGGGGCGAATTCACCCCTCCACTTT.

CDR3 protein: CAPRGRRETQYF. DNA of the CDR3: TGTGCCCCACGAGGGAGGAGGGAGACCCAGTACTTC. The chain has TRBV5-6 and TRBJ2-5; D is perhaps TRBD2 (6 bases). In germline, CDR1 is SGHDT, CDR2 YYEEEE. This CDR3 spans 12 amino acids. V was pared by 10 bases and J by 5 bases, with 15 bases between.

The genes are TRBV18 and TRBJ2-2; 7 nucleotides agree with TRBD1. The V gene end was trimmed by 5 bases and the J gene end by 7 bases; junction bases not matched to a gene: 16. Germline loops: CDR1 KGHSH, CDR2 LQKENI. The CDR3 length is 17 residues. The CDR3 nucleotides read TGTGCCAGCTCAACAACCGGACAGGTCTGGGGAAACGGGGAGCTGTTTTTT. As protein: CASSTTGQVWGNGELFF.

The chain has TRBV29-1 and TRBJ2-1, with TRBD2 matching over 7 bases. Trimming took 1 base from V and 1 from J; bases not matched to a gene: 4. This CDR3 is built from 15 residues. Germline-derived CDR1 and CDR2 are SQVTM and ANQGSEA. The CDR3 coding sequence is TGCAGCGTTGAAGGATATAGCGGGTCCTACAATGAGCAGTTCTTC. Translation: CSVEGYSGSYNEQFF.

V and J are TRBV6-5 and TRBJ2-7; 8 nucleotides match TRBD1. CDR3 length: 15 residues. From germline, CDR1 is MNHEY and CDR2 SVGAGI. V was clipped by 8 bases and J by 7 bases; unmatched bases: 16. CDR3 amino acids: CASRKAGGASGEQYV. The CDR3 DNA sequence: TGTGCCAGCCGGAAGGCAGGGGGCGCTTCCGGAGAGCAGTACGTC.

This clone was counted once. V is TRBV11-2 and J is TRBJ2-7; TRBD1 might be the D (7 bases). Trimming stripped 5 bases from V and 12 bases from J, with 20 bases between. Germline CDR1 is SGHAT and CDR2 is FQNNGV. This CDR3 contains 13 residues. The CDR3 sequence: CASSPGGRGPSYF. Written as DNA, the CDR3 is TGTGCCAGCAGCCCAGGGGGTCGGGGGCCTTCGTACTTC.

CDR3 region: CASSFSGRVLQYF. In nucleotides, the CDR3 is TGTGCCAGCAGTTTTAGCGGGAGGGTCTTGCAGTACTTC. The V call is TRBV28, the J call TRBJ2-7, with 11 bases identical to TRBD2. With 3 bases clipped from V and 9 bases from J, the junction kept 4 bases outside the gene matches. Germline values: CDR1 MDHEN, CDR2 SYDVKM. The CDR3 loop spans 13 amino acids.

The chain's CDR3 is CASSSMGQDYGYTF. The CDR3 coding sequence is TGTGCCAGCAGCTCCATGGGACAGGACTATGGCTACACCTTC. The rearrangement links TRBV11-1 to TRBJ1-2; TRBD1 matches at 8 bases. V shed 4 bases and J 3 bases; nucleotides not matched to a gene: 4. The CDR3 is 14 amino acids. Germline lookup yields CDR1 SGHAT and CDR2 FQDESV (reference sequence).

The chain is built from TRBV1 and TRBJ1-6. TRBV1 is labeled a pseudogene. The CDR3 is 18 residues long. In nucleotides, the CDR3 is TGCACCAGCAGCCAAGAGGGCGGGACCGTATTTTATAATTCACCCCTCCACTTT. As protein: CTSSQEGGTVFYNSPLHF.

This rearrangement joins TRBV6-6 to TRBJ1-6; 8 bases fit TRBD1. The V gene's germline CDR1 is MNHNY and CDR2 SVGAGI (reference sequence). The CDR3 totals 14 residues. The V and J ends lost 5 bases and 10 bases, in that order; junction bases with no gene match: 7. In DNA, the CDR3 is TGTGCCAGCAGTCATGGACAGGGTTACTCACCCCTCCACTTT. Residues: CASSHGQGYSPLHF.

J is TRBJ1-4 and V is TRBV11-2; D gene uncertain. Trimming shortened V by 5 bases and J by 0 bases, and 7 bases separated the two germline ends. The germline CDR1 and CDR2 sequences are SGHAT and FQNNGV. This CDR3 region has 14 residues. CDR3 region: CASSRAATNEKLFF. Here the CDR3 DNA reads TGTGCCAGCAGCCGAGCTGCAACTAATGAAAAACTGTTTTTT.

The chain links TRBV19 to TRBJ1-5; perhaps TRBD1 as D (5 bases). The germline V gene has CDR1 LNHDA and CDR2 SQIVND (reference sequence). CDR3 size: 15 residues. V was pared by 4 bases and J by 6 bases, with 16 bases between. This chain's CDR3 is CASSTGTGRGQPQHF. CDR3 in DNA: TGTGCCAGTAGTACTGGGACGGGGCGGGGTCAGCCCCAGCATTTT.

The J gene is TRBJ1-2, the V gene TRBV7-3, with 7 positions matching TRBD1. CDR1 and CDR2 from the germline V gene are SGHTA and FQGTGA. The CDR3 is 15 residues long. The junction had 7 bases not matched to a gene; V was cut back by 0 bases and J by 6 bases. For the CDR3, the DNA is TGTGCCAGCAGCTTAACTACAGGGGTTAAGGATGGCTACACCTTC. Residues: CASSLTTGVKDGYTF.

This chain joins TRBV9 and TRBJ2-2; 9 bases are shared with TRBD1. The CDR3 runs to 15 residues. Germline lookup yields CDR1 SGDLS and CDR2 YYNGEE. V shed 5 bases, J shed 7 bases, and the junction held 9 bases outside the gene matches. CDR3 protein: CASRPDRGMIGELFF. The CDR3 DNA reads as TGTGCCAGCAGGCCAGACAGGGGGATGATCGGGGAGCTGTTTTTT.

This chain links TRBV29-1 with TRBJ1-1; 10 bases agree with TRBD1. The CDR3 loop spans 13 amino acids. V shed 8 bases and J 8 bases; nucleotides not matched to a gene: 11. CDR1 and CDR2 (germline): SQVTM, ANQGSEA. The DNA of the CDR3 is TGCAGCTTCAGTCGGGACAGGGGTCGAGAAGCTTTCTTT. It yields the protein CSFSRDRGREAFF.

The chain employs TRBV28 and TRBJ2-5; 7 nucleotides line up with TRBD2. CDR1 and CDR2 from the germline V gene are MDHEN and SYDVKM. The CDR3 runs 15 residues. Trimming took 2 bases from V and 4 from J; bases not matched to a gene: 7. CDR3 bases: TGTGCCAGCAGTTTACCGGGGGGTAAACGAGAGACCCAGTACTTC. Amino acid sequence: CASSLPGGKRETQYF.

V usage is TRBV6-2 or TRBV6-3 and J usage is TRBJ2-7, with no clear D. The CDR3 runs 13 residues. Between the trimmed V and J ends, which lost 1 base and 1 base, there was a span of 5 bases. Per the germline V gene, CDR1 is MNHEY and CDR2 is SVGEGT. The CDR3 nucleotides are TGTGCCAGCAGTTACTATAATTCCTACGAGCAGTACGTC. It translates to CASSYYNSYEQYV.

The chain uses TRBV9 and TRBJ2-1; 8 bases are a match to TRBD1. V shed 4 bases, J shed 10 bases, and the junction held 13 bases outside the gene matches. Germline loops: CDR1 SGDLS, CDR2 YYNGEE. The CDR3 runs 15 residues. This CDR3 is CASSPQGASPGEQFF. CDR3 DNA sequence: TGTGCCAGCAGCCCCCAGGGGGCGAGCCCAGGCGAGCAGTTCTTC.

The gene calls are TRBV7-9 and TRBJ1-5, with D possibly matching TRBD1 (5 bases). Deletions cut 1 base from V and 5 bases from J, with 6 bases between. Germline CDR1 and CDR2: SEHNR and FQNEAQ (reference sequence). The CDR3 has 13 residues. CDR3 DNA: TGTGCCAGCAGCTTAGAGGGGTATCAGCCCCAGCATTTT. Translating gives CASSLEGYQPQHF. The entire variable domain, with the rest obtained from reference TRBV7-9 and TRBJ1-5, is as follows: DTGVSQNPRHKITKRGQNVTFRCDPISEHNRLYWYRQTLGQGPEFLTYFQNEAQLEKSRLLSDRFSAERPKGSFSTLEIQRTEQGDSAMYLCASSLEGYQPQHFGDGTRLSIL.

The chain carries TRBV28 and TRBJ1-5; the D is unclear. Germline CDR1 MDHEN, CDR2 SYDVKM. Trimming took off 5 bases at V and 9 bases at J, with 11 bases between the two ends. The CDR3 is made up of 12 amino acids. The CDR3 nucleotides read TGTGCCAGCAGTCCCCCGAGAGGGCCCCAGCATTTT. Translating it yields CASSPPRGPQHF.

The genes are TRBV5-1 and TRBJ2-4, with D perhaps matching TRBD2 (5 bases). The CDR3 is 14 residues long. V lost 0 bases and J lost 10, with 14 bases in between. Germline lookup yields CDR1 SGHRS and CDR2 YFSETQ. The CDR3 nucleotides are TGCGCCAGCAGCTTGGGGGATCGGGAAGCGATTCAGTACTTC. Protein sequence: CASSLGDREAIQYF.

V gene TRBV5-1 combines with J gene TRBJ1-3; tentatively, D is TRBD1 (5 bases). Trimming took off 6 bases at V and 0 bases at J, with 19 bases between the two ends. CDR1 SGHRS and CDR2 YFSETQ come from the germline V gene. The CDR3 sequence is 17 residues long. Here the CDR3 reads CASKAAVRDSSGNTIYF. CDR3 bases: TGCGCCAGCAAGGCCGCCGTTCGGGACTCCTCTGGAAACACCATATATTTT.